This TCR beta chain is from a study of cytomegalovirus exposure and HLA in healthy donors. V gave up 2 bases and J gave up 7 bases; unmatched junction bases: 7. Germline assignment: CDR1 SNHLY and CDR2 FYNNEI. CDR3 length: 14 amino acids. In the PCR, 60 Vbeta and 13 Jbeta primers were used. Assay used: immunoSEQ multiplex PCR; TCRdb lists only in-frame clones, some missing. The sample carries about 150,000 clones, 76% recorded once. This clonotype was obtained from a man aged 40-49 years in good health and CMV-seronegative. The V gene is TRBV2, the J gene TRBJ2-5, with 7 bases lining up with TRBD1. The sequencing input was PBMCs. CDR3 sequence: CASSESQGLVTQYF. The CDR3 nucleotides read TGTGCCAGCAGTGAATCACAGGGGCTGGTGACCCAGTACTTC.